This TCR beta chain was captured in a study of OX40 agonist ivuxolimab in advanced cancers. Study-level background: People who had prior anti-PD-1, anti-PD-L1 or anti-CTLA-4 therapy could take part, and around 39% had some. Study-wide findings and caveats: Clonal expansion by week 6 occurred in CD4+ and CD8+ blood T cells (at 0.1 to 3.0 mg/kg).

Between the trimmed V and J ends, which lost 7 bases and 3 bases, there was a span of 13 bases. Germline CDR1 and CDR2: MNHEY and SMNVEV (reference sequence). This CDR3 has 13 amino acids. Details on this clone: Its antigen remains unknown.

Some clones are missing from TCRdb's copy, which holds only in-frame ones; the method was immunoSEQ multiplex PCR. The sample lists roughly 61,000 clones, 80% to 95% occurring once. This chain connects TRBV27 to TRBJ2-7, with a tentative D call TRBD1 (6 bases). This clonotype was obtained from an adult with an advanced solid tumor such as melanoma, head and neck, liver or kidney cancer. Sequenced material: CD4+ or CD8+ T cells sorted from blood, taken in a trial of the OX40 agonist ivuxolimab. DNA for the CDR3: TGTGCCAGCACCCCGGACAGAATCTACGAGCAGTACTTC. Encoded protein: CASTPDRIYEQYF.